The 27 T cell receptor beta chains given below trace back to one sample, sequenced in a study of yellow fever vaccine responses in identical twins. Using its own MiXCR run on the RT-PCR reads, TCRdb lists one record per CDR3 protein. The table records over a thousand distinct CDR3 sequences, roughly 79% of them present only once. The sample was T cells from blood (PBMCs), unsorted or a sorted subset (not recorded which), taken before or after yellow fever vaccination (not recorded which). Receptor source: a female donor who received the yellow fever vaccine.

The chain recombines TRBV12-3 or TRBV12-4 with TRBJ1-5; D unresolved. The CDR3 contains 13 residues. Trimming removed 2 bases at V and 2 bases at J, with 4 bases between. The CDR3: CASSLFRNQPQHF. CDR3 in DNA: TGTGCCAGCAGTTTATTCCGCAATCAGCCCCAGCATTTT.

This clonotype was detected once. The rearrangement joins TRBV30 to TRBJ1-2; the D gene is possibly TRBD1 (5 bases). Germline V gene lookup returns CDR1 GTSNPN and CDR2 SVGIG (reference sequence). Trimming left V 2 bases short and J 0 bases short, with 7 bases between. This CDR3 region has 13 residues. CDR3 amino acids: CAWSQGSNYGYTF. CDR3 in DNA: TGTGCCTGGAGTCAGGGTTCTAACTATGGCTACACCTTC.

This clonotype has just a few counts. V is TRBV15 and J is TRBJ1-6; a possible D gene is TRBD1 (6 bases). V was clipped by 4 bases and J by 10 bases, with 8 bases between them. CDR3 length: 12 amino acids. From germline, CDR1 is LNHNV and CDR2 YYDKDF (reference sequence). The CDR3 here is CATSTGVSPLHF. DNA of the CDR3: TGTGCCACCAGCACAGGGGTCTCACCCCTCCACTTT.

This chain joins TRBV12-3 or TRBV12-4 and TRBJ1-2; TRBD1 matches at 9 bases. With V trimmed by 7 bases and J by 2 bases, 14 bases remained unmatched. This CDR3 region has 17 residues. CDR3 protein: CASKKARDRVINYGYTF. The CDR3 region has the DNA TGTGCCAGCAAAAAGGCCCGGGACAGGGTCATCAACTATGGCTACACCTTC.

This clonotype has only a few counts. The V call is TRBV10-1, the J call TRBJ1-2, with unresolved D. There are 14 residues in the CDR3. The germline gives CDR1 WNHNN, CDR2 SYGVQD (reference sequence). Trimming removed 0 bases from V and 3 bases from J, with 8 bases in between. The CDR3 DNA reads TGCGCCAGCAGTGAGTCGGCAGTTGACTATGGCTACACCTTC. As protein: CASSESAVDYGYTF.

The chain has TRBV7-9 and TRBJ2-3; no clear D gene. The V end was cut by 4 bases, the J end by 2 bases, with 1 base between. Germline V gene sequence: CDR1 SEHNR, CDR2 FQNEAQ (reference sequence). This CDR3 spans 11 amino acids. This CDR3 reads CASSSTDTQYF. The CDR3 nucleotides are TGTGCCAGCAGCTCCACAGATACGCAGTATTTT.

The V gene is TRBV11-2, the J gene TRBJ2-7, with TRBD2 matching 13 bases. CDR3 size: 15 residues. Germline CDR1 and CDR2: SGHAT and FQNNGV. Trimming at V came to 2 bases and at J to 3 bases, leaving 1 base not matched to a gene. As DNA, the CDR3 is TGTGCCAGCAGCTTACGGACTAGCGGGAGCTACGAGCAGTACTTC. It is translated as CASSLRTSGSYEQYF.

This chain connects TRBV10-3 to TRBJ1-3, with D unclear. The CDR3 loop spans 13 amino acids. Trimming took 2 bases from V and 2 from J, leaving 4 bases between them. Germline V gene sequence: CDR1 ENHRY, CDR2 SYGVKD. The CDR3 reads CAISEMTGNTIYF. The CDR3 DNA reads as TGTGCCATCAGTGAGATGACTGGAAACACCATATATTTT.

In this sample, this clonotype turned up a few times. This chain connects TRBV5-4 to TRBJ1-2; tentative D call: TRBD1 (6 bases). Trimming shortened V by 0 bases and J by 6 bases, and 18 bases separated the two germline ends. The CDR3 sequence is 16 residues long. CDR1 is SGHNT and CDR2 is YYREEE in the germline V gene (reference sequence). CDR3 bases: TGTGCCAGCAGCTTGGGCACCTATCAGGGGCGGGATGGCTACACCTTC. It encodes CASSLGTYQGRDGYTF.

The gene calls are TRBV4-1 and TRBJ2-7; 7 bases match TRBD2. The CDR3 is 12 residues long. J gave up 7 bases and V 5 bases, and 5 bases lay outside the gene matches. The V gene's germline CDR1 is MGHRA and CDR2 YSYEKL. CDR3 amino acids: CASSAGRGEQYF. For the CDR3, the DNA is TGCGCCAGCAGCGCTGGGCGGGGGGAGCAGTACTTC.

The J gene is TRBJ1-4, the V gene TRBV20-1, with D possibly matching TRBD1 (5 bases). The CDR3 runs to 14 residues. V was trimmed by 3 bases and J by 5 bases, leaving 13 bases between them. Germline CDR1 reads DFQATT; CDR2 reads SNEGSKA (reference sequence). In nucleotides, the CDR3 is TGCAGTGCTAGTCCCTTTTCAGGGAATGAAAAACTGTTTTTT. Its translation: CSASPFSGNEKLFF.

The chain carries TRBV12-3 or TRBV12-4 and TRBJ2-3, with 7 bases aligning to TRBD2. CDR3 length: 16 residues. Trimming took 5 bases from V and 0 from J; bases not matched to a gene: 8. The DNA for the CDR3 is TGTGCCAGCAGTCGAGCAACTAGCGCGAGCACAGATACGCAGTATTTT. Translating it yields CASSRATSASTDTQYF.

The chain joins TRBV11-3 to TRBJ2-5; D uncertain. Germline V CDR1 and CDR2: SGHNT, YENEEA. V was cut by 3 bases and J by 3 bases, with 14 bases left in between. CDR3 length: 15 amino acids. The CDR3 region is CASSFVPAREETQYF. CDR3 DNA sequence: TGTGCCAGCAGCTTCGTCCCGGCCCGGGAAGAGACCCAGTACTTC.

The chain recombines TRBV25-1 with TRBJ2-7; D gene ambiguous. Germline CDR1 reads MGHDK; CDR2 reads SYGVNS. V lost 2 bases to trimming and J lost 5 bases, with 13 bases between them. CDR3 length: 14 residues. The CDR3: CASSETDGVDEQYF. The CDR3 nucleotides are TGTGCCAGCAGTGAAACCGATGGGGTAGACGAGCAGTACTTC.

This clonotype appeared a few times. CDR3 sequence (DNA): TGTGCCATCAGTGAGTCGAGTAACAGGGGCTCGGGAGCTTTCTTT. This translates into CAISESSNRGSGAFF. The chain couples TRBV10-3 to TRBJ1-1; 7 nucleotides match TRBD1. J was trimmed by 10 bases and V by 0 bases; bases with no gene match: 11. CDR1 ENHRY and CDR2 SYGVKD come from the germline V gene. This CDR3 spans 15 amino acids.

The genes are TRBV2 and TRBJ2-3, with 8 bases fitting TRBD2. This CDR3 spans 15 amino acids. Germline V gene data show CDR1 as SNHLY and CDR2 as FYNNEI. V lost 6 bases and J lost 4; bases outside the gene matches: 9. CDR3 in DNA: TGTGCCAGCAGCGTTACCGGGACTAGTGCAGATACGCAGTATTTT. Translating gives CASSVTGTSADTQYF.

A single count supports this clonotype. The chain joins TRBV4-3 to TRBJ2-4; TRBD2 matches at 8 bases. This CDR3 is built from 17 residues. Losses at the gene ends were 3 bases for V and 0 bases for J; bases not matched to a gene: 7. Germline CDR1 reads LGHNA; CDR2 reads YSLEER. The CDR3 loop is CASSHELSGEAKNIQYF. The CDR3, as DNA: TGCGCCAGCAGCCACGAACTTAGCGGGGAAGCCAAAAACATTCAGTACTTC.

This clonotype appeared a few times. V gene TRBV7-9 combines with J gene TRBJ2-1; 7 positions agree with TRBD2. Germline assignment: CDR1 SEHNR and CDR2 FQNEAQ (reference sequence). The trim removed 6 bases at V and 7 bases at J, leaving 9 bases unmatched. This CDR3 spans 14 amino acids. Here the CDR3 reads CASSQAGLGNEQFF. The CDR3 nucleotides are TGTGCCAGCAGTCAAGCAGGACTAGGGAATGAGCAGTTCTTC.

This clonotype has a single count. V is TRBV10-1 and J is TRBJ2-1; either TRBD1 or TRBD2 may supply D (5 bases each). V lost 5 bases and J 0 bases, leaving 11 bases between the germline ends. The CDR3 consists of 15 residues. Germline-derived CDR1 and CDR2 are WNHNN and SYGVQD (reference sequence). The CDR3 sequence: CASSRDLSSYNEQFF. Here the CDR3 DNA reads TGCGCCAGCAGTAGGGACCTCAGCTCCTACAATGAGCAGTTCTTC.

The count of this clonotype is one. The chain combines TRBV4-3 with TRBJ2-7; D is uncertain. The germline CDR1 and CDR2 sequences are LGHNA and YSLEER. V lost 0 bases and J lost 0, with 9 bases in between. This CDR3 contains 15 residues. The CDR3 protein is CASSQDKGSSYEQYF. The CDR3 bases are TGCGCCAGCAGCCAAGATAAGGGCAGCTCCTACGAGCAGTACTTC.

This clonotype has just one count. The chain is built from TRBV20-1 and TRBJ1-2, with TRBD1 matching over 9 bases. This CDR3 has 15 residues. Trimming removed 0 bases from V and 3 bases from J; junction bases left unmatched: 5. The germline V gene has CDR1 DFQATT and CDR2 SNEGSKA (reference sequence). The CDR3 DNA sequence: TGCAGTGCTAGAGAACGGGACAGGGAGTACTATGGCTACACCTTC. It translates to CSARERDREYYGYTF.

This CDR3 is CASSQESRNTEAFF. The CDR3 region has the DNA TGTGCCAGCAGCCAAGAGTCACGGAACACTGAAGCTTTCTTT. This sequence joins TRBV3-1 and TRBJ1-1, with D unresolved. Germline V gives CDR1 LGHDT, CDR2 YNNKEL (reference sequence). V was trimmed by 0 bases and J by 1 base, leaving 6 bases between them. The CDR3 spans 14 residues.

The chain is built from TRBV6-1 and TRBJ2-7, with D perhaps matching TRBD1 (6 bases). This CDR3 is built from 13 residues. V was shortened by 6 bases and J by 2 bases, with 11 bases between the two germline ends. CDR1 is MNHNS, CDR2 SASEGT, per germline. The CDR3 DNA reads TGTGCCAGCAGAATGACAGGCGCCTACGAGCAGTACTTC. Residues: CASRMTGAYEQYF.

The CDR3 bases are TGCGCCAGCAGCCAAGCAGGGGGCAATCAGCCCCAGCATTTT. It codes for CASSQAGGNQPQHF. This chain uses TRBV4-1 with TRBJ1-5; D might be TRBD1 (6 bases). Looked up from germline, CDR1 is MGHRA and CDR2 is YSYEKL. The CDR3 loop spans 14 amino acids. V was trimmed by 1 base and J by 2 bases, leaving 6 bases between them.

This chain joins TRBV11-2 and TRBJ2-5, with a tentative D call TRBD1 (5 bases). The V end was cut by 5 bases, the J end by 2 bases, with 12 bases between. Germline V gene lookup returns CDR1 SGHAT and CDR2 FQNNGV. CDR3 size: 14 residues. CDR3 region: CASSPIRGQETQYF. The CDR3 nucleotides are TGTGCCAGCAGCCCTATAAGGGGTCAAGAGACCCAGTACTTC.

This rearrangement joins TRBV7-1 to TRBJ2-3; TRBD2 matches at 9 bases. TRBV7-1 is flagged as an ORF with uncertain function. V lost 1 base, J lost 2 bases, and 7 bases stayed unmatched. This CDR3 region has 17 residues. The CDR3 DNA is TGTGCCAGCAGCTCAGGTGGGGCGGGAGGGTACACAGATACGCAGTATTTT. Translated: CASSSGGAGGYTDTQYF.

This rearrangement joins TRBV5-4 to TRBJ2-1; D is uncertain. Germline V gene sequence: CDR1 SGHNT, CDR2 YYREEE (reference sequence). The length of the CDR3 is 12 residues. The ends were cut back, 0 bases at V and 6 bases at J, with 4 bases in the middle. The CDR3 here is CASSLGVNEQFF. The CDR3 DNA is TGTGCCAGCAGCTTGGGGGTCAATGAGCAGTTCTTC.